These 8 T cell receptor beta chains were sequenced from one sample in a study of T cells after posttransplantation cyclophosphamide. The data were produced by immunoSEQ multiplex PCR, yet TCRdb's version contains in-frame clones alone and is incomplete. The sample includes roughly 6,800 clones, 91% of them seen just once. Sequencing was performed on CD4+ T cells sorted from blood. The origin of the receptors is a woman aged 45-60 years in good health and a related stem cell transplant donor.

CDR3: CASSVQDYEQYF. The CDR3 bases are TGTGCCAGCAGCGTACAGGATTACGAGCAGTACTTC. The chain is built from TRBV7-8 and TRBJ2-5; tentatively, D is TRBD1 (5 bases). Matching the DNA end better, TRBJ2-7 makes the J call doubtful. Germline loops: CDR1 SGHVS, CDR2 FQNEAQ. The CDR3 is 12 residues long.

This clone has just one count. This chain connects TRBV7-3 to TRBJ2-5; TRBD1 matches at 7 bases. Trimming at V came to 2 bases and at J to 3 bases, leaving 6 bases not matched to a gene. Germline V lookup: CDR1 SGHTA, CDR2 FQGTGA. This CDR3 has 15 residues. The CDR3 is CASSLGGQAEETQYF. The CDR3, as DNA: TGTGCCAGCAGCTTAGGCGGACAGGCCGAAGAGACCCAGTACTTC.

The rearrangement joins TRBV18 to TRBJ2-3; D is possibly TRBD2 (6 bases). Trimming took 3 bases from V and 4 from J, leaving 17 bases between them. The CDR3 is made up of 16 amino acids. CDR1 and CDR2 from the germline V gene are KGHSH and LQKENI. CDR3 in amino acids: CASSPPLGGKADTQYF. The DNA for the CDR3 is TGTGCCAGCTCACCCCCCCTGGGCGGGAAGGCAGATACGCAGTATTTT. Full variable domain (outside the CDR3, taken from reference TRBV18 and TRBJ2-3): NAGVMQNPRHLVRRRGQEARLRCSPMKGHSHVYWYRQLPEEGLKFMVYLQKENIIDESGMPKERFSAEFPKEGPSILRIQQVVRGDSAAYFCASSPPLGGKADTQYFGPGTRLTVL.

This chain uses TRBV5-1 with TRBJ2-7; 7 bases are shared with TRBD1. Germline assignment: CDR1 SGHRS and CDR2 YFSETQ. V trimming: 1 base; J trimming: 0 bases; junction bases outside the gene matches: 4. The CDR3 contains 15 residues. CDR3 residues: CASSLTGASSYEQYF. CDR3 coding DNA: TGCGCCAGCAGCTTGACAGGGGCCTCCTCCTACGAGCAGTACTTC.

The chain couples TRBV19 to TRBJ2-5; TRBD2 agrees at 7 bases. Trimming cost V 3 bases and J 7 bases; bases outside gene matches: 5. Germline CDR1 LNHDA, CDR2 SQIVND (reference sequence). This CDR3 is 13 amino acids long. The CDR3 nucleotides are TGTGCCAGTAGTATTACCCAGCGGGGGACCCAGTACTTC. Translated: CASSITQRGTQYF.

Here the CDR3 reads CASSPETGFSYNSPLHF. The CDR3 DNA is TGTGCCAGCTCACCCGAGACAGGGTTCTCCTATAATTCACCCCTCCACTTT. This chain uses TRBV18 with TRBJ1-6; 7 bases agree with TRBD1. V lost 3 bases, J lost 0 bases, and 5 bases stayed unmatched. CDR1 and CDR2 (germline): KGHSH, LQKENI. The CDR3 has 17 amino acids.

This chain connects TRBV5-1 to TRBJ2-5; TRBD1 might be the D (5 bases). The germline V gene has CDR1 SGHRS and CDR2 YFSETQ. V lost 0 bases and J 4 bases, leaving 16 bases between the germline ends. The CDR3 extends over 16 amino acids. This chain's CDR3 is CASSLEMGLTGETQYF. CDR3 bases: TGCGCCAGCAGCTTGGAGATGGGGCTGACGGGAGAGACCCAGTACTTC.

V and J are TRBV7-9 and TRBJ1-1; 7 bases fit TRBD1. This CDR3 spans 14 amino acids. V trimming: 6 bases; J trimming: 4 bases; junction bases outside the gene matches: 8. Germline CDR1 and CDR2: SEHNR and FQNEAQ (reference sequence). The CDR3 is CASSTLTGATEAFF. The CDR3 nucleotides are TGTGCCAGCAGTACCCTCACAGGGGCCACTGAAGCTTTCTTT.